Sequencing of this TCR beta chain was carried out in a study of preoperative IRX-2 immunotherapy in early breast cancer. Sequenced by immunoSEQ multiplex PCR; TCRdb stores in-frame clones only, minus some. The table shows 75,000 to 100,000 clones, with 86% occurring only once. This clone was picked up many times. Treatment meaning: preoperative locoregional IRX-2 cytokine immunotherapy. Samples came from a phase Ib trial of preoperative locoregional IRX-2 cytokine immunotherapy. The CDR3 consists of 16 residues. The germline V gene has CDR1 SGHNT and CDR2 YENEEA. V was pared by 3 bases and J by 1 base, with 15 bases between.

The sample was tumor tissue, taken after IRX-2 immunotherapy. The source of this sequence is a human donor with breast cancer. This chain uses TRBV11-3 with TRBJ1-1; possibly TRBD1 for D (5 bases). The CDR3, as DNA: TGTGCCAGCAGCTTGGGGACGAGCGGTCGGAACACTGAAGCTTTCTTT. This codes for CASSLGTSGRNTEAFF.